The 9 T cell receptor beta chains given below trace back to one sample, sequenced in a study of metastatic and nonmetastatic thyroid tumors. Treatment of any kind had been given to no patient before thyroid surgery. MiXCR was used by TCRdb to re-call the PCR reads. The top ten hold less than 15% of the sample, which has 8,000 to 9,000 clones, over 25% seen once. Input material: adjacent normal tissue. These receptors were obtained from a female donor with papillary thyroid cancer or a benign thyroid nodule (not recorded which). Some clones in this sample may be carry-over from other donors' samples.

The CDR3 DNA is TGTGCCAGCAGCTTGGGAGGGGGCCAAGAGACCCAGTACTTC. Its protein product is CASSLGGGQETQYF. The chain uses TRBV5-6 and TRBJ2-5; D is perhaps TRBD1 (6 bases). The CDR3 totals 14 residues. The V gene's germline CDR1 is SGHDT and CDR2 YYEEEE. V lost 0 bases to trimming and J lost 1 base, with 7 bases between them.

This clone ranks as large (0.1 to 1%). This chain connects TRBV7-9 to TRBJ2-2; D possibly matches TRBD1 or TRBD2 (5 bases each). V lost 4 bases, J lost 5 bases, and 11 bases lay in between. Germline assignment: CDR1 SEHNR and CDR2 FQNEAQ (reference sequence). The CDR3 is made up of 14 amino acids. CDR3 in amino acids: CASSSGPQTGELFF. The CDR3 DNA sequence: TGTGCCAGCAGCTCGGGACCCCAGACCGGGGAGCTGTTTTTT. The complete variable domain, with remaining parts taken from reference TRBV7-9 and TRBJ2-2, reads DTGVSQNPRHKITKRGQNVTFRCDPISEHNRLYWYRQTLGQGPEFLTYFQNEAQLEKSRLLSDRFSAERPKGSFSTLEIQRTEQGDSAMYLCASSSGPQTGELFFGEGSRLTVL.

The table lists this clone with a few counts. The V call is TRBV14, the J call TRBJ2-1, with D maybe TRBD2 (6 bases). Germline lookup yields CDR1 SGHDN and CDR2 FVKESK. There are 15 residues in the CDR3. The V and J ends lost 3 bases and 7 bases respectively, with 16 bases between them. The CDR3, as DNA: TGTGCCAGCAGCCAGCCCCGGGACTTACCGAATGAGCAGTTCTTC. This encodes CASSQPRDLPNEQFF.

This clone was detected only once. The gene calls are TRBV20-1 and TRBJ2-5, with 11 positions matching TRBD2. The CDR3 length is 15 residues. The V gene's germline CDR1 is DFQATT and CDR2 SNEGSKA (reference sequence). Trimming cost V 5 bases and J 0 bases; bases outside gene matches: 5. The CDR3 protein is CSAATSGGYQETQYF. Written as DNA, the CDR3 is TGCAGTGCTGCTACTAGCGGGGGTTACCAAGAGACCCAGTACTTC.

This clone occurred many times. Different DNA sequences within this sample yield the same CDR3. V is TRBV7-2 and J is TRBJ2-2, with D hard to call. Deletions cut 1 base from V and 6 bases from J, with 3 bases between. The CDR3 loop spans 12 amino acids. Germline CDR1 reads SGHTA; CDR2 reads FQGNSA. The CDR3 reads CASSLGSGELFF. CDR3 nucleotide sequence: TGTGCCAGCAGCTTAGGGTCCGGGGAGCTGTTTTTT.

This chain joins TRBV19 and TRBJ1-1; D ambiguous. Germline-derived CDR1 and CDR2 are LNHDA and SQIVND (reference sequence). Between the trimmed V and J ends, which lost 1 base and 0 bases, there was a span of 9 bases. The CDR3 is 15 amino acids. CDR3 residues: CASSIGRELNTEAFF. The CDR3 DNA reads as TGTGCCAGTAGTATAGGTAGGGAGTTGAACACTGAAGCTTTCTTT.

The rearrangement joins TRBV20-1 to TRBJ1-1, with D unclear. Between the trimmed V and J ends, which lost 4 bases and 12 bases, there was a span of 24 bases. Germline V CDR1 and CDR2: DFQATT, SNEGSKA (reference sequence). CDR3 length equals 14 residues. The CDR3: CSAKSAGPTVESFF. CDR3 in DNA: TGCAGTGCTAAATCTGCCGGTCCGACGGTCGAGTCTTTCTTT.

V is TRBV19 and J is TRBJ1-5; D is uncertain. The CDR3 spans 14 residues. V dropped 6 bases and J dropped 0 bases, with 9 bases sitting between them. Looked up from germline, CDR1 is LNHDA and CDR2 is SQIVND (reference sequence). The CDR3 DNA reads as TGTGCCAGTAGCACGGGATTTAGCAATCAGCCCCAGCATTTT. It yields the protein CASSTGFSNQPQHF.

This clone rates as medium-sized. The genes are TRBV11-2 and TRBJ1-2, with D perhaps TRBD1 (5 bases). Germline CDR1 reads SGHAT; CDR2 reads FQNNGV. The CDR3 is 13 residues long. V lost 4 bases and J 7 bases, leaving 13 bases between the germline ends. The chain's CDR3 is CASSSGGEGGYTF. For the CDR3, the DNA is TGTGCCAGCAGCTCCGGGGGGGAAGGTGGCTACACCTTC.